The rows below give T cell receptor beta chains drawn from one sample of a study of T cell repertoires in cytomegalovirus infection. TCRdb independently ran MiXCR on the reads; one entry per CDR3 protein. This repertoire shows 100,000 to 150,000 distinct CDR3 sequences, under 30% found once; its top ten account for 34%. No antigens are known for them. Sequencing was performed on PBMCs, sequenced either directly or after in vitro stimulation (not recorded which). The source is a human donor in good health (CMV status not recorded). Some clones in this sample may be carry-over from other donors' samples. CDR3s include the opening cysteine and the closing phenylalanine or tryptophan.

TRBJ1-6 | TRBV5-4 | CASSLVGGRDNSPLHF
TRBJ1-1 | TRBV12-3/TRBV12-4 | CASSWGGQEAFF
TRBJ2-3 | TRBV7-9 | CASSPRAGTSGTDTQYF
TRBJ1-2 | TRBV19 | CASSTRTEYGYTF
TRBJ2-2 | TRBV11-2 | CASSLGAVSGELFF
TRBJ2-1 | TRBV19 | CASKDSSRNEQFF
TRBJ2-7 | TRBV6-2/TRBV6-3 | CASSPGFGEQYF
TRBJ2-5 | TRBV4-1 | CASSQVPGVQETQYF
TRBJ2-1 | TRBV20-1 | CSARQIGGTVGEQFF
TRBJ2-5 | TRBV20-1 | CSASGTSGDQETQYF
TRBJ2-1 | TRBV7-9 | CASTGDRGVQANEQFF
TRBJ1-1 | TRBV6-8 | CASSYSPIENTEAFF
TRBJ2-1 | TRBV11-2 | CASSLDLGRLSNLNEQFF